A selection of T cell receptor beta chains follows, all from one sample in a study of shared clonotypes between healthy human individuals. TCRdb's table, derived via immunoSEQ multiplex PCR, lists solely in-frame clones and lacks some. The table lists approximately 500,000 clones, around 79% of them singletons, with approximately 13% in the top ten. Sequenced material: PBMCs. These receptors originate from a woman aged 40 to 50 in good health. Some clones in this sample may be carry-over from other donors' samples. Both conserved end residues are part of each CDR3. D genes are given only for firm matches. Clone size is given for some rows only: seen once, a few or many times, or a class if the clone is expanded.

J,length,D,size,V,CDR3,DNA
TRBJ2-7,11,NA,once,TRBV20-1,CSARVLREQYF,TGCAGTGCTAGAGTCCTGAGGGAGCAGTACTTC
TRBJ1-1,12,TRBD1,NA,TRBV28,CASGQGHTEAFF,TGTGCCAGCGGACAGGGCCACACTGAAGCTTTCTTT
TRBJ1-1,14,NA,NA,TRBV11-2,CASSHGRSRTEAFF,TGTGCCAGCAGCCACGGACGGTCGAGAACTGAAGCTTTCTTT
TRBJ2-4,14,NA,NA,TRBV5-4,CASSLSGVGNIQYF,TGTGCCAGCAGCTTGTCCGGGGTTGGGAACATTCAGTACTTC
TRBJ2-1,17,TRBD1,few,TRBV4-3,CASSQVWGTGRNNEQFF,TGCGCCAGCAGCCAAGTCTGGGGGACAGGAAGGAACAATGAGCAGTTCTTC
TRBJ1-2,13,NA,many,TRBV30,CAWSVTRLYGYTF,TGTGCCTGGAGTGTAACCCGACTCTATGGCTACACCTTC
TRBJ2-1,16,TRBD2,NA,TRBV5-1,CASNLAGGALGDEQFF,TGCGCCAGCAATCTAGCGGGAGGCGCCTTAGGCGATGAGCAGTTCTTC
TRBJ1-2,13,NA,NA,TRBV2,CASSPDTEYGYTF,TGTGCCAGCAGTCCTGATACTGAGTATGGCTACACCTTC
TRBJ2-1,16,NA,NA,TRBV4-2,CASSLHGATRYNEQFF,TGTGCCAGCAGCCTCCACGGGGCTACGAGATACAATGAGCAGTTCTTC
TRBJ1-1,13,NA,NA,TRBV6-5,CASRFGQNTEAFF,TGTGCCAGCAGATTCGGACAGAACACTGAAGCTTTCTTT
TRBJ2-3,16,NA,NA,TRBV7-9,CASSLVGTLSTDTQYF,TGTGCCAGCAGCTTAGTGGGGACTCTAAGCACAGATACGCAGTATTTT
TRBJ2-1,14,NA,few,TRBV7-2,CASSLSTLASEQFF,TGTGCCAGCAGCTTAAGTACCCTAGCGAGTGAGCAGTTCTTC
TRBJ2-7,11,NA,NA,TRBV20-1,CSAPVLHEQYF,TGCAGTGCTCCCGTTCTTCACGAGCAGTACTTC